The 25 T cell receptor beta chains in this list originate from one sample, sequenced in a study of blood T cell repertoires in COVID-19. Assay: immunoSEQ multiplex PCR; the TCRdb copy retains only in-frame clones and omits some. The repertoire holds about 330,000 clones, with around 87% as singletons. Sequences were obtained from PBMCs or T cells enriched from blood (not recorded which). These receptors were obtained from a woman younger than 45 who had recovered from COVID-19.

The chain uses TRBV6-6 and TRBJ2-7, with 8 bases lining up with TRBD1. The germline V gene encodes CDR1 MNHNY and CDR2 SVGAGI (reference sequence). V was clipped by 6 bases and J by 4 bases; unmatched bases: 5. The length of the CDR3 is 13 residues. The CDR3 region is CASRETGVYEQYF. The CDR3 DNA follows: TGTGCCAGCAGGGAGACAGGGGTTTACGAGCAGTACTTC.

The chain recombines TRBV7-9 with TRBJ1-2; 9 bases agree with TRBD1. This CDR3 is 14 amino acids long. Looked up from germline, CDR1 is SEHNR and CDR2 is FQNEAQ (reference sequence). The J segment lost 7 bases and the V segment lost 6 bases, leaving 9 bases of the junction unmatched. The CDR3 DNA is TGTGCCAGCAGTCCCGGACAGGGGAGTCTTGGCTACACCTTC. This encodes CASSPGQGSLGYTF.

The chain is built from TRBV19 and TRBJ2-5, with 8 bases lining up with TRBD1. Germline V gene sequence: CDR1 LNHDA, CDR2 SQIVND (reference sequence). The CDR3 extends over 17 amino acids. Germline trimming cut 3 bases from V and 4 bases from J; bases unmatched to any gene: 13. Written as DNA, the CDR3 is TGTGCCAGTAGTATTCGATCAGACAGGGGAAGAGGAGAGACCCAGTACTTC. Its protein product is CASSIRSDRGRGETQYF.

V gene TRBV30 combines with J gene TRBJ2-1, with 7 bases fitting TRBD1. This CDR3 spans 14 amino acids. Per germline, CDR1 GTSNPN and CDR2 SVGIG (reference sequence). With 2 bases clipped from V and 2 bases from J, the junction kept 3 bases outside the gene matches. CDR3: CAWSRGTAYNEQFF. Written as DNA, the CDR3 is TGTGCCTGGAGTCGAGGGACAGCCTACAATGAGCAGTTCTTC.

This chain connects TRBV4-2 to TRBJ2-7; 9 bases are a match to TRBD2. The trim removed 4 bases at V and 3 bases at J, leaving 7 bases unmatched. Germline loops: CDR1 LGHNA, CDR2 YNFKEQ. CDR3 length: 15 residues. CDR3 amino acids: CASSRATSGIYEQYF. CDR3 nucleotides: TGTGCCAGCAGCCGAGCGACTAGCGGTATCTACGAGCAGTACTTC.

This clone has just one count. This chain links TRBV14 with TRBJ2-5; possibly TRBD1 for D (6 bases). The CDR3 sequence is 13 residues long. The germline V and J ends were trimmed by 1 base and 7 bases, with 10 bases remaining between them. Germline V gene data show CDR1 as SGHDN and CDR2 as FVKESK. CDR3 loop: CASSQGGHGTQYF. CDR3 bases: TGTGCCAGCAGCCAAGGGGGGCATGGGACCCAGTACTTC. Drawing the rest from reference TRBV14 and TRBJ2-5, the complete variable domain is EAGVTQFPSHSVIEKGQTVTLRCDPISGHDNLYWYRRVMGKEIKFLLHFVKESKQDESGMPNNRFLAERTGGTYSTLKVQPAELEDSGVYFCASSQGGHGTQYFGPGTRLLVL.

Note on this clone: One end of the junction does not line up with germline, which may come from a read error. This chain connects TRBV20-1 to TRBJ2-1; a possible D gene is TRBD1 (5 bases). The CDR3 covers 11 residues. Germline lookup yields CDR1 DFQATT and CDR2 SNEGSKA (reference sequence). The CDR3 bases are TGCAGTGCTAGAGATCGGGCAGGGCGAGTCTTC. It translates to CSARDRAGRVF.

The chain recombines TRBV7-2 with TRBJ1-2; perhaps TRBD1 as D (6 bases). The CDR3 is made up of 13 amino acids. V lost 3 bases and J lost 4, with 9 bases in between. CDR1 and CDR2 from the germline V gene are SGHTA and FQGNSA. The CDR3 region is CASSLAGAYGYTF. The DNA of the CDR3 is TGTGCCAGCAGCTTGGCAGGGGCCTATGGCTACACCTTC.

The CDR3 DNA reads as TGTGCCAGCGGACCGGGACAGTCTGGAAACACCATATATTTT. Protein sequence: CASGPGQSGNTIYF. This chain connects TRBV9 to TRBJ1-3, with 7 bases identical to TRBD1. The CDR3 is 14 residues long. With 7 bases clipped from V and 1 base from J, the junction kept 5 bases outside the gene matches. Germline V CDR1 and CDR2: SGDLS, YYNGEE.

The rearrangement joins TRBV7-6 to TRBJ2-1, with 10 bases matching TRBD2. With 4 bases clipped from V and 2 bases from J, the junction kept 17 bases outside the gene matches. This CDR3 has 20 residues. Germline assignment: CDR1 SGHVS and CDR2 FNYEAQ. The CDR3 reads CASSSGSGLAGALTYNEQFF. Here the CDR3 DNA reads TGTGCCAGCAGCTCCGGCTCAGGGCTAGCGGGGGCCCTAACCTACAATGAGCAGTTCTTC.

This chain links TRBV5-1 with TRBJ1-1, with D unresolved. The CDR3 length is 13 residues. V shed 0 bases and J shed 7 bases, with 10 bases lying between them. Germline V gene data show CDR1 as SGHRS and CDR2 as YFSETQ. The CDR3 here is CASSLGRVREAFF. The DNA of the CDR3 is TGCGCCAGCAGCTTGGGGAGAGTGCGTGAAGCTTTCTTT.

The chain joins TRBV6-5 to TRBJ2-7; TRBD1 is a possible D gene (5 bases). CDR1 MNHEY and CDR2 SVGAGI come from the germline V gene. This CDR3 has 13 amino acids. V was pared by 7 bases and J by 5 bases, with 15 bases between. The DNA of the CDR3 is TGTGCCAGCACCGATCAGGGTAGGAACGAGCAGTACTTC. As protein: CASTDQGRNEQYF.

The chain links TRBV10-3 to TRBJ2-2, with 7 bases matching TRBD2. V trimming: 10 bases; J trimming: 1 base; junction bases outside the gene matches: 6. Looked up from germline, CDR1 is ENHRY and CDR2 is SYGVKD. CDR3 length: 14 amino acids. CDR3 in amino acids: CATTGGLNTGELFF. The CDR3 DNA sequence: TGTGCCACCACGGGGGGATTGAACACCGGGGAGCTGTTTTTT.

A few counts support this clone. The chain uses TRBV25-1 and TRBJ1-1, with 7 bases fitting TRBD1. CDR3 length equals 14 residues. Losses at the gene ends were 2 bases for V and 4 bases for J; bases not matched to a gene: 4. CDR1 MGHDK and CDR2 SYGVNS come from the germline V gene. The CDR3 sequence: CASSENRGITEAFF. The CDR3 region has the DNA TGTGCCAGCAGTGAAAACAGGGGTATCACTGAAGCTTTCTTT.

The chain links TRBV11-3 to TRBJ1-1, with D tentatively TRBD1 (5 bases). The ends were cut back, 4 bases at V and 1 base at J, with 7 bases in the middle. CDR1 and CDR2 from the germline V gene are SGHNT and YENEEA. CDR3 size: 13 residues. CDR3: CASSWGGNTEAFF. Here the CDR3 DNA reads TGTGCCAGCAGCTGGGGGGGGAACACTGAAGCTTTCTTT.

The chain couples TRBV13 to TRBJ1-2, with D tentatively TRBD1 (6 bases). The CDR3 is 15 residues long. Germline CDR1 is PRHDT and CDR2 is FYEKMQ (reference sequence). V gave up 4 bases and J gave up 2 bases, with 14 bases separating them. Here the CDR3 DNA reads TGTGCCAGCAGCTACATTGACAGGCTCAACTATGGCTACACCTTC. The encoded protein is CASSYIDRLNYGYTF.

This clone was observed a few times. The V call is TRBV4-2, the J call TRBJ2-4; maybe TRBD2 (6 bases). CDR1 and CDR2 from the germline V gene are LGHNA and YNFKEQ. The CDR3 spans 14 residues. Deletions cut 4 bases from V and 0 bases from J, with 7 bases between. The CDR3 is CASSPGVAKNIQYF. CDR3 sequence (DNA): TGTGCCAGCAGCCCGGGGGTAGCCAAAAACATTCAGTACTTC.

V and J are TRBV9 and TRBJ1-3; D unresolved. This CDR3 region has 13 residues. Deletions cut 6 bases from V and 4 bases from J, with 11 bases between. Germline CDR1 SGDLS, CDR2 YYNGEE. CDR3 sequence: CASTPTRGNTIYF. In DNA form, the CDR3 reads TGTGCCAGCACTCCTACGAGGGGAAACACCATATATTTT.

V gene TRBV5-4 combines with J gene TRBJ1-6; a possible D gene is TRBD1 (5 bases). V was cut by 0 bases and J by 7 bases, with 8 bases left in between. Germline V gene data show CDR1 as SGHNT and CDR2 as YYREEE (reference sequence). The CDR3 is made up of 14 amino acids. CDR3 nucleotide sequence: TGTGCCAGCAGCTTGGGGTACAGGAATTCACCCCTCCACTTT. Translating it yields CASSLGYRNSPLHF.

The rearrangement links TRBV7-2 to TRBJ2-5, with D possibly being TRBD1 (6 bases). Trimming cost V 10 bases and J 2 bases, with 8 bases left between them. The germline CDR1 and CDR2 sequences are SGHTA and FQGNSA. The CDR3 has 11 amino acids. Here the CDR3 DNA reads TGTGCCACTGGACAGCAAGAGACCCAGTACTTC. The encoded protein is CATGQQETQYF.

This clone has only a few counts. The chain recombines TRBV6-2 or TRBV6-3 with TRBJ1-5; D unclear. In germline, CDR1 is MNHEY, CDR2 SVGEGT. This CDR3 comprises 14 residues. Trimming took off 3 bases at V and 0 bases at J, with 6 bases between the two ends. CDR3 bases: TGTGCCAGCAGTTATTACACTAGCAATCAGCCCCAGCATTTT. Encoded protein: CASSYYTSNQPQHF.

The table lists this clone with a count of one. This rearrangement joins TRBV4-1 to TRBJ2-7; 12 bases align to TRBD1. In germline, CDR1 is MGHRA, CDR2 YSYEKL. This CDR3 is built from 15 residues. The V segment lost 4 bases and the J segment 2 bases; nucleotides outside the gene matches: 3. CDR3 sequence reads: CASSPGTGGTYEQYF. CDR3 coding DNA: TGCGCCAGCAGCCCGGGGACAGGGGGCACCTACGAGCAGTACTTC.

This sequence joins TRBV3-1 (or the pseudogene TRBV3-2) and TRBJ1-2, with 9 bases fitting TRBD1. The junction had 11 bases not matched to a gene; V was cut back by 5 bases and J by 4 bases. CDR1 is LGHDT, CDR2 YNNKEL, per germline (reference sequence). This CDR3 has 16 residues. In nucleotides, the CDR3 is TGTGCCAGCAGCTCAAATCCCGGGACAGGGATCTATGGCTACACCTTC. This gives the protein CASSSNPGTGIYGYTF.

CDR3 coding DNA: TGTGCCAGTAGTCTACAGGGGGCAGGGAGCTATGGCTACACCTTC. It specifies CASSLQGAGSYGYTF. The chain has TRBV19 and TRBJ1-2; 9 bases align to TRBD1. The CDR3 consists of 15 residues. The V and J ends lost 5 bases and 4 bases, in that order; junction bases with no gene match: 8. Germline values: CDR1 LNHDA, CDR2 SQIVND (reference sequence). Full variable domain (outside the CDR3, taken from reference TRBV19 and TRBJ1-2): DGGITQSPKYLFRKEGQNVTLSCEQNLNHDAMYWYRQDPGQGLRLIYYSQIVNDFQKGDIAEGYSVSREKKESFPLTVTSAQKNPTAFYLCASSLQGAGSYGYTFGSGTRLTVV.

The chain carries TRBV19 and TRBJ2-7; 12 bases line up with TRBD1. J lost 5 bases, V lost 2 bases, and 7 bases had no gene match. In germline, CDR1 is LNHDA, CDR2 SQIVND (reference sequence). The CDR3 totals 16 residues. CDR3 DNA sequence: TGTGCCAGTAGTATACGAACCGGGACAGGGGGCGACGAGCAGTACTTC. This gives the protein CASSIRTGTGGDEQYF.